One T cell receptor (beta chain) is described in this entry. This specimen comes from a study of T cell responses to AZD1222 COVID-19 vaccine. Data came from immunoSEQ multiplex PCR; TCRdb stores just in-frame clones and leaves some out. The sample contains some 150,000 clones, about 87% of which appear only once. This clonotype originated in an adult in good health. The material sequenced was peripheral blood, taken on day 0 of AZD1222 vaccination.

The CDR3 loop reads CASSLDRDEQYF. The CDR3 DNA sequence: TGTGCCAGCAGCTTGGACAGGGACGAGCAGTACTTC. The V gene is TRBV5-5, the J gene TRBJ2-7; possibly TRBD1 for D (6 bases). The CDR3 has 12 residues. Germline V CDR1 and CDR2: SGHKS, YYEKEE (reference sequence). V was clipped by 0 bases and J by 5 bases, with 6 bases between them.